Given below is one TCR beta chain in context. What it binds is not known. This sample is drawn from a study of PD-1 blockade in classical Hodgkin lymphoma. Time point given: cycle 4 day 1 (C4D1), after about 6 weeks of nivolumab. In every patient, relapse followed autologous stem cell transplantation, while exposure to brentuximab vedotin differed. Purification of CD4+ T cells from thawed PBMCs was achieved by magnetic negative selection. TCRdb's table, derived via immunoSEQ multiplex PCR, lists solely in-frame clones and lacks some. The table lists almost 20,000 clones, approximately 87% of them singletons, with around 2.7% in the top ten. Broader study findings: When nivolumab was started under 1 year after ASCT, patients were excluded. In CD4+ cells, TCR diversity went up significantly by C4D1, but in CD8+ cells it did not.

This receptor was taken from a human donor with classical Hodgkin lymphoma. The material sequenced was CD4+ T cells from blood, taken before the fourth cycle of nivolumab.

DNA for the CDR3: TGTGCCAGCAGCAGGGCCCGGGGGCCCCAGCATTTT. Its protein product is CASSRARGPQHF. The V call is TRBV6-5, the J call TRBJ1-5, with D perhaps matching TRBD1 (5 bases). Between the trimmed V and J ends, which lost 6 bases and 9 bases, there was a span of 12 bases. The CDR3 loop spans 12 amino acids. Germline V gene data show CDR1 as MNHEY and CDR2 as SVGAGI.